A single sample gave rise to the 17 T cell receptor beta chains below, sequenced in a study of cytotoxic CD8 clonotypes in ibrutinib-treated CLL. Produced via immunoSEQ multiplex PCR; TCRdb's table is partial and in-frame only. The sample yields 130,000 or so clones, roughly 85% seen once. Material: PBMCs, obtained after 24 months of ibrutinib treatment. These receptors were taken from a human donor with chronic lymphocytic leukemia.

The rearrangement links TRBV30 to TRBJ1-3; D may be TRBD1 (6 bases). Trimming left V 8 bases short and J 4 bases short, with 15 bases between. The germline CDR1 and CDR2 sequences are GTSNPN and SVGIG (reference sequence). This CDR3 region has 13 residues. In nucleotides, the CDR3 is TGTGCCAGAGGGGGGGGCGCGGGAAACACCATATATTTT. Translation gives CARGGGAGNTIYF. Filled out from reference TRBV30 and TRBJ1-3, the complete variable domain reads SQTIHQWPATLVQPVGSPLSLECTVEGTSNPNLYWYRQAAGRGLQLLFYSVGIGQISSEVPQNLSASRPQDRQFILSSKKLLLSDSGFYLCARGGGAGNTIYFGEGSWLTVV.

V usage is TRBV7-2 and J usage is TRBJ1-6; D uncertain. CDR3 length equals 13 residues. V lost 1 base, J lost 15 bases, and 13 bases lay in between. CDR1 and CDR2 from the germline V gene are SGHTA and FQGNSA. CDR3 nucleotides: TGTGCCAGCAGCTTAGAGGTGCCCCAAGGCCTCCACTTT. This codes for CASSLEVPQGLHF. The full variable domain, in which reference TRBV7-2 and TRBJ1-6 provide the parts outside the CDR3, is GAGVSQSPSNKVTEKGKDVELRCDPISGHTALYWYRQSLGQGLEFLIYFQGNSAPDKSGLPSDRFSAERTGGSVSTLTIQRTQQEDSAVYLCASSLEVPQGLHFGNGTRLTVT.

The gene calls are TRBV7-2 and TRBJ2-7; 8 nucleotides align to TRBD1. The CDR3 is 15 amino acids. Germline assignment: CDR1 SGHTA and CDR2 FQGNSA. The J segment lost 3 bases and the V segment lost 1 base, leaving 5 bases of the junction unmatched. Here the CDR3 DNA reads TGTGCCAGCAGCTTAGTGACAGGGGCAGGCTACGAGCAGTACTTC. Protein: CASSLVTGAGYEQYF.

The chain couples TRBV7-2 to TRBJ1-2, with D tentatively TRBD1 (5 bases). This CDR3 contains 15 residues. V lost 1 base to trimming and J lost 2 bases, with 11 bases between them. Looked up from germline, CDR1 is SGHTA and CDR2 is FQGNSA. The CDR3 DNA reads as TGTGCCAGCAGCTTAGAGGTGGGGCCCAACTATGGCTACACCTTC. It translates to CASSLEVGPNYGYTF.

This chain links TRBV27 with TRBJ1-3; D not resolved. V lost 2 bases and J 0 bases, leaving 11 bases between the germline ends. This CDR3 has 16 residues. Germline lookup yields CDR1 MNHEY and CDR2 SMNVEV (reference sequence). CDR3 bases: TGTGCCAGCAGTTTAGAAGGGCCCCGCTCTGGAAACACCATATATTTT. As protein: CASSLEGPRSGNTIYF.

The chain couples TRBV7-6 to TRBJ2-7, with D unclear. Trimming cost V 5 bases and J 0 bases, with 14 bases left between them. The CDR3 spans 15 residues. The germline CDR1 and CDR2 sequences are SGHVS and FNYEAQ. The CDR3 reads CASSQDPGSSYEQYF. Written as DNA, the CDR3 is TGTGCCAGCAGCCAAGATCCGGGTTCCTCCTACGAGCAGTACTTC.

This chain joins TRBV5-1 and TRBJ2-7, with D possibly TRBD2 on 6 matching bases. This CDR3 contains 14 residues. The germline V gene has CDR1 SGHRS and CDR2 YFSETQ. Trimming took off 4 bases at V and 2 bases at J, with 13 bases between the two ends. The CDR3 sequence is CASSPGDRAYEQYF. Written as DNA, the CDR3 is TGCGCCAGCAGCCCGGGGGATAGGGCCTACGAGCAGTACTTC.

The J gene is TRBJ2-7, the V gene TRBV27; D remains unclear. The germline gives CDR1 MNHEY, CDR2 SMNVEV (reference sequence). V lost 6 bases and J 2 bases, leaving 11 bases between the germline ends. The CDR3 is made up of 13 amino acids. The CDR3 DNA sequence: TGTGCCAGCAGCAGGTCCTCGACCTACGAGCAGTACTTC. This gives the protein CASSRSSTYEQYF.

In the case of this clone: Relative to the germline gene, one junction end is altered; a read error may explain this. The V call is TRBV28, the J call TRBJ1-1, with D hard to call. The CDR3 contains 13 residues. CDR1 and CDR2 from the germline V gene are MDHEN and SYDVKM. The CDR3, as DNA: TGTGCCAGCAGTTTAGGGAGGTGGAAAGGGAATTTGTTT. Translated: CASSLGRWKGNLF.

The chain uses TRBV20-1 and TRBJ2-5; TRBD2 is a possible D gene (6 bases). This CDR3 has 10 residues. Germline CDR1 and CDR2: DFQATT and SNEGSKA (reference sequence). Deletions cut 6 bases from V and 7 bases from J, with 9 bases between. CDR3 in DNA: TGCAGTGCGCGGGATGGGACCCAGTACTTC. It encodes CSARDGTQYF.

The rearrangement links TRBV6-6 to TRBJ2-7; D remains unclear. Deletions cut 0 bases from V and 10 bases from J, with 10 bases between. Per the germline V gene, CDR1 is MNHNY and CDR2 is SVGAGI (reference sequence). The CDR3 length is 12 residues. The CDR3 spells CASSYSFSLQYF. DNA of the CDR3: TGTGCCAGCAGTTACTCGTTCTCCTTACAGTACTTC.

The table lists this clone with many counts. CDR3 protein: CASSSDRRVNYGYTF. CDR3 nucleotides: TGTGCCAGCAGTTCCGACAGGAGAGTTAACTATGGCTACACCTTC. The V call is TRBV6-5, the J call TRBJ1-2, with a tentative D call TRBD1 (6 bases). Trimming stripped 4 bases from V and 1 base from J, with 13 bases between. The CDR3 is 15 amino acids. Germline V gene lookup returns CDR1 MNHEY and CDR2 SVGAGI.

The chain carries TRBV7-2 and TRBJ2-1; possibly TRBD1 or TRBD2 for D (5 bases each). Trimming removed 3 bases from V and 9 bases from J, with 9 bases in between. CDR3 length equals 12 residues. Germline CDR1 is SGHTA and CDR2 is FQGNSA. The CDR3 loop is CASSFKGTEQFF. CDR3 in DNA: TGTGCCAGCAGCTTTAAGGGGACTGAGCAGTTCTTC.

The chain couples TRBV10-3 to TRBJ2-3; D gene uncertain. CDR1 ENHRY and CDR2 SYGVKD come from the germline V gene. This CDR3 region has 14 residues. Trimming removed 3 bases from V and 7 bases from J, with 14 bases in between. The DNA of the CDR3 is TGTGCCATCAGTGACGGAGTCGGACCTTATACGCAGTATTTT. This translates into CAISDGVGPYTQYF.

The rearrangement uses TRBV5-4 and TRBJ2-1; 7 bases agree with TRBD2. CDR1 is SGHNT, CDR2 YYREEE, per germline (reference sequence). The CDR3 is made up of 15 amino acids. V shed 4 bases, J shed 12 bases, and the junction held 16 bases outside the gene matches. The CDR3, as DNA: TGTGCCAGCAGCCCCGGGACTACGCGGGTTGGTTGGCAGTTCTTC. Translated, it gives CASSPGTTRVGWQFF.

The V call is TRBV2, the J call TRBJ2-5, with D unresolved. The CDR3 is 15 amino acids. The germline V gene encodes CDR1 SNHLY and CDR2 FYNNEI. The V end lost 4 bases, the J end lost 5 bases, and 17 bases lay between the germline ends. CDR3 amino acids: CASSGSGSARETQYF. CDR3 DNA sequence: TGTGCCAGCAGTGGGTCCGGCTCCGCCAGGGAGACCCAGTACTTC.

In its sample, this clone was seen a few times. The chain couples TRBV7-2 to TRBJ1-5, with 10 bases identical to TRBD1. Trimming cost V 5 bases and J 4 bases; bases outside gene matches: 8. Looked up from germline, CDR1 is SGHTA and CDR2 is FQGNSA. The CDR3 runs to 16 residues. This CDR3 is CASSTTGGRVNQPQHF. CDR3 bases: TGTGCCAGCAGCACGACAGGGGGCAGGGTGAATCAGCCCCAGCATTTT.